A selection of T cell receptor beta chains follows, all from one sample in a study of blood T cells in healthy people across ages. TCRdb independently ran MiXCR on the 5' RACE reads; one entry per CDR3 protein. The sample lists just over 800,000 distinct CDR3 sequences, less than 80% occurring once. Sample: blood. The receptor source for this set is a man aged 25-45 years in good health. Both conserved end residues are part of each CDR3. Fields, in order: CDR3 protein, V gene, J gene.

CDR3: CASSFLGFGTSSGANVLTF
V: TRBV5-1
J: TRBJ2-6

CDR3: CASLPMVAVGNEQFF
V: TRBV6-1
J: TRBJ2-1

CDR3: CASSQEKQYNEQFF
V: TRBV4-3
J: TRBJ2-1

CDR3: CSAVGSSTDTQYF
V: TRBV20-1
J: TRBJ2-3

CDR3: CASSGTGVLYGYTF
V: TRBV9
J: TRBJ1-2

CDR3: CASSKGMAGGTGDGNQPQHF
V: TRBV2
J: TRBJ1-5

CDR3: CASSLTSGDGDTQYF
V: TRBV7-9
J: TRBJ2-3

CDR3: CSATGTGVSETQYF
V: TRBV20-1
J: TRBJ2-5

CDR3: CASSLGQGRYNEQFF
V: TRBV7-2
J: TRBJ2-1

CDR3: CSAASASGTDTQYF
V: TRBV20-1
J: TRBJ2-3

CDR3: CASSSDRGQNYEQYF
V: TRBV7-2
J: TRBJ2-7

CDR3: CASSHLGGSSYEQYF
V: TRBV3-1
J: TRBJ2-7

CDR3: CASRGLVHEQFF
V: TRBV28
J: TRBJ2-1

CDR3: CSVEASMNTEAFF
V: TRBV29-1
J: TRBJ1-1

CDR3: CASSRTGQGVSEQYF
V: TRBV7-3
J: TRBJ2-7

CDR3: CAISPPSTDTQYF
V: TRBV10-3
J: TRBJ2-3

CDR3: CASSFGPPGTGENIQYF
V: TRBV7-9
J: TRBJ2-4

CDR3: CASRDFRQGAYGGELFF
V: TRBV12-3/TRBV12-4
J: TRBJ2-2

CDR3: CASSPGTPAPPQHF
V: TRBV12-3/TRBV12-4
J: TRBJ1-5

CDR3: CVSSDIYNEQFF
V: TRBV27
J: TRBJ2-1

CDR3: CASSETSGGLLEQFF
V: TRBV7-2
J: TRBJ2-1

CDR3: CASSYPGTTGELFF
V: TRBV6-5
J: TRBJ2-2

CDR3: CASSWTGRSSYEQYF
V: TRBV7-9
J: TRBJ2-7

CDR3: CASSVDWSSPLHF
V: TRBV9
J: TRBJ1-6

CDR3: CASSFAGGQSGANVLTF
V: TRBV28
J: TRBJ2-6

CDR3: CASLGASGDYNEQFF
V: TRBV6-2/TRBV6-3
J: TRBJ2-1

CDR3: CSARDRDRSGANVLTF
V: TRBV20-1
J: TRBJ2-6

CDR3: CASSGPGQVHAHEQFF
V: TRBV7-3
J: TRBJ2-1

CDR3: CASSQGAGSANEQFF
V: TRBV4-3
J: TRBJ2-1

CDR3: CASSVRGGGYTF
V: TRBV9
J: TRBJ1-2

CDR3: CASSQVGLAAYEQYF
V: TRBV4-2
J: TRBJ2-7

CDR3: CASRPRTGQGYNEQFF
V: TRBV6-5
J: TRBJ2-1

CDR3: CASSQAGGPYEQYF
V: TRBV4-2
J: TRBJ2-7

CDR3: CASSYTSGNTIYF
V: TRBV28
J: TRBJ1-3

CDR3: CASSRKAGATEAFF
V: TRBV6-5
J: TRBJ1-1

CDR3: CASSLGGWETQYF
V: TRBV6-5
J: TRBJ2-5

CDR3: CASSSAEGAYNEQFF
V: TRBV28
J: TRBJ2-1

CDR3: CASSGDNSYEQYF
V: TRBV13
J: -

CDR3: CASSSTIWGLAGGKETQYF
V: TRBV7-2
J: TRBJ2-5

CDR3: CASSGTGGTNYGYTF
V: TRBV9
J: TRBJ1-2

CDR3: CASSPPQGASADTQYF
V: TRBV5-1
J: TRBJ2-3

CDR3: CASSDDSRGKNIQYF
V: TRBV6-4
J: TRBJ2-4

CDR3: CANSFQLRGTSQETQYF
V: TRBV6-2/TRBV6-3
J: TRBJ2-5

CDR3: CASSLIGDSTEAFF
V: TRBV11-2
J: TRBJ1-1

CDR3: CASSPGRSSYNEQFF
V: TRBV7-6
J: TRBJ2-1

CDR3: CSARRTGGITYEQYF
V: TRBV20-1
J: -

CDR3: CASSYSSLRGTGELFF
V: TRBV6-5
J: TRBJ2-2

CDR3: CASNHGGADEQYF
V: TRBV9
J: -